This TCR beta chain was profiled in a study of shared T cell receptors in the human thymus. The V gene lost 0 bases and the J gene lost 3 bases, with 9 bases spanning the gap. Germline values: CDR1 LNHNV, CDR2 YYDKDF (reference sequence). This CDR3 is built from 14 residues. The repertoire was sequenced with immunoSEQ multiplex PCR; TCRdb's copy has only in-frame clones and lacks some. This sample has about 660,000 clones, with more than 70% found just once. This clone was counted once. The data were also submitted as part of a second study, on human thymus T cells. Per that study: The donor group consisted of healthy Finnish infants who were having corrective surgery for congenital heart defects. Resections removed during corrective heart surgery provided the thymus tissue used. Seemingly biased V and J gene usage marked thymic and blood repertoires. Unrelated individuals were reported by related research to share highly overlapping thymic repertoires.

The clonotype comes from a boy younger than two with a congenital heart defect. The rearrangement uses TRBV15 and TRBJ2-7, with a possible D match to TRBD2 (6 bases). Source material: thymocytes. The CDR3 DNA reads as TGTGCCACCAGCAGAGAGGGTAGCGGCTACGAGCAGTACTTC. The encoded protein is CATSREGSGYEQYF.